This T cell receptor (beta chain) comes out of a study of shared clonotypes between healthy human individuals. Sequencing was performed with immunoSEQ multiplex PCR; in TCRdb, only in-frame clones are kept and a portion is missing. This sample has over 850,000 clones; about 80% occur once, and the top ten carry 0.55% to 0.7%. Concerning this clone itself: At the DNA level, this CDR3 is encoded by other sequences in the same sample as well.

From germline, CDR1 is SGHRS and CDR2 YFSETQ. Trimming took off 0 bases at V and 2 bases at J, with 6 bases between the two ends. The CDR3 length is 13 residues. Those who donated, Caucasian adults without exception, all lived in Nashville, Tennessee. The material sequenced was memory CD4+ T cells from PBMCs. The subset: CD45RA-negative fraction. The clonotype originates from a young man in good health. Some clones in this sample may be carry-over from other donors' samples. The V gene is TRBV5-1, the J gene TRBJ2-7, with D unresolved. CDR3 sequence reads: CASSLAGPYEQYF. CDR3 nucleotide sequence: TGCGCCAGCAGCTTGGCCGGCCCCTACGAGCAGTACTTC.